The T cell receptor beta chain under discussion was sequenced for a study of response to subunit inactivated influenza vaccine. TCRdb reprocessed the RT-PCR reads via MiXCR and lists one record per CDR3 protein. The table shows 150,000 to 200,000 distinct CDR3 sequences, with about an eighth occurring only once. CDR1 MNHEY and CDR2 SVGEGT come from the germline V gene. CDR3 length: 14 residues. J gave up 7 bases and V 3 bases, and 5 bases lay outside the gene matches. The data were also submitted as part of a second study, on T cells expressing NK-cell markers. That source adds: What made the TCR beta cDNA was 5'RACE template switching with UMIs. CD3+CD56+NKG2C+, CD3+CD56+NKG2C- and CD3+CD56-NKG2C+ T cells, once sorted, supplied the TCR beta repertoires. Within the sequenced cohort of eight donors, seven exhibited HCMV seropositivity and one was seronegative. Alpha-beta TCR T cells were the sole sorting target in several experiments, owing to an anti-gamma-delta TCR antibody. The CD3+CD56-NKG2C+ fraction of several donors was also led by these clonotypes.

The receptor was derived from a man aged 45-65 years who received an inactivated influenza vaccine. The chain combines TRBV6-2 or TRBV6-3 with TRBJ1-5; 8 positions agree with TRBD1. Sequenced material: CD8+ T cells sorted from PBMCs, taken about 13 days after vaccination. In DNA, the CDR3 is TGTGCCAGCAGTTATGCGGCAGGGGGCCAGCCCCAGCATTTT. This translates into CASSYAAGGQPQHF.